This TCR beta chain originates from a study of cytomegalovirus exposure and HLA in healthy donors. As for the study in general: There were 100 million to 120 million unique TCR beta sequences, drawn from about 179 million T cells, in an earlier analysis.

The PCR contained 60 Vbeta and 13 Jbeta primers. Sequencing was performed with immunoSEQ multiplex PCR; in TCRdb, only in-frame clones are kept and a portion is missing. Of roughly 150,000 clones in the sample, around 72% are singletons; the top ten hold approximately 2%. Remarks on this clone: The target antigen is unknown.

V gave up 6 bases and J gave up 0 bases; unmatched junction bases: 3. The CDR3 has 14 amino acids. Germline lookup yields CDR1 SNHLY and CDR2 FYNNEI. Regarding the study as a whole: The study put 160 or so TCR beta chains on its list as cytomegalovirus-associated. Later genetic work tied a missense DCLRE1C variant to beta-chain V and J trimming. Previously analyzed data showed that most TCR beta V segments were productive at a frequency of about 90% or about 30%.

This TCR came from a man aged 40-49 years in good health and CMV-seronegative. The chain has TRBV2 and TRBJ2-3; 7 bases are shared with TRBD2. Sequences were obtained from PBMCs. The CDR3 bases are TGTGCCAGCAGGGGGGGGGTTAGCACAGATACGCAGTATTTT. Residues: CASRGGVSTDTQYF.